One and the same sample provided the 17 T cell receptor beta chains below, sequenced in a study of shared clonotypes between healthy human individuals. TCRdb's table, derived via immunoSEQ multiplex PCR, lists solely in-frame clones and lacks some. The profile covers millions of clones, with over 90% appearing a single time and about 0.41% taken by the ten largest. The sequenced sample consisted of naive CD4+ T cells from PBMCs. The subset was: CD45RA+ positively selected. The receptors stem from a man younger than 30 in good health. Some clones in this sample may be carry-over from other donors' samples.

The genes are TRBV27 and TRBJ2-2; 13 nucleotides agree with TRBD2. Germline V gene data show CDR1 as MNHEY and CDR2 as SMNVEV (reference sequence). The CDR3 extends over 17 amino acids. V trimming: 2 bases; J trimming: 1 base; junction bases outside the gene matches: 1. The CDR3 DNA sequence: TGTGCCAGCAGTTTAAGGACTAGCGGGAGGAACACCGGGGAGCTGTTTTTT. The encoded protein is CASSLRTSGRNTGELFF.

V gene TRBV6-4 combines with J gene TRBJ2-7, with D unresolved. The CDR3 is 13 amino acids. Germline V gives CDR1 MRHNA, CDR2 SNTAGT. Deletions cut 6 bases from V and 0 bases from J, with 9 bases between. The DNA of the CDR3 is TGTGCCAGCAGCAGGCCTCGCTCCTACGAGCAGTACTTC. It codes for CASSRPRSYEQYF.

This clone was seen just once. The chain carries TRBV11-3 and TRBJ2-1; the D is unclear. V was trimmed by 5 bases and J by 3 bases, leaving 17 bases between them. CDR3 length: 16 residues. Per germline, CDR1 SGHNT and CDR2 YENEEA. CDR3 DNA sequence: TGTGCCAGCAGCCACAGTTCGTTGGTGAGCTACAATGAGCAGTTCTTC. Protein sequence: CASSHSSLVSYNEQFF. Together with reference TRBV11-3 and TRBJ2-1, the CDR3 gives the full variable domain: EAGVVQSPRYKIIEKKQPVAFWCNPISGHNTLYWYLQNLGQGPELLIRYENEEAVDDSQLPKDRFSAERLKGVDSTLKIQPAELGDSAVYLCASSHSSLVSYNEQFFGPGTRLTVL.

This clone appeared a single time. The chain uses TRBV7-9 and TRBJ1-5; perhaps TRBD1 as D (5 bases). Per germline, CDR1 SEHNR and CDR2 FQNEAQ (reference sequence). CDR3 length: 15 amino acids. V lost 2 bases and J 0 bases, leaving 8 bases between the germline ends. The CDR3 DNA reads as TGTGCCAGCAGCTTATGGGGGGATAGCAATCAGCCCCAGCATTTT. It translates to CASSLWGDSNQPQHF. Together with reference TRBV7-9 and TRBJ1-5, the CDR3 gives the full variable domain: DTGVSQNPRHKITKRGQNVTFRCDPISEHNRLYWYRQTLGQGPEFLTYFQNEAQLEKSRLLSDRFSAERPKGSFSTLEIQRTEQGDSAMYLCASSLWGDSNQPQHFGDGTRLSIL.

The chain is built from TRBV6-6 and TRBJ2-5, with D tentatively TRBD1 (6 bases). Germline V gene data show CDR1 as MNHNY and CDR2 as SVGAGI (reference sequence). V gave up 6 bases and J gave up 5 bases, with 16 bases separating them. This CDR3 has 14 residues. This CDR3 is CASRRWGQGETQYF. The CDR3 region has the DNA TGTGCCAGCAGAAGATGGGGGCAAGGCGAGACCCAGTACTTC.

With regard to this clone: Other DNA variants within this sample encode the same CDR3. The genes are TRBV5-4 and TRBJ2-3, with TRBD1 identical over 10 bases. V dropped 0 bases and J dropped 3; count of bases not matched to a gene: 1. CDR1 SGHNT and CDR2 YYREEE come from the germline V gene (reference sequence). The CDR3 sequence is 15 residues long. The CDR3 loop reads CASSLGGQGTDTQYF. CDR3 in DNA: TGTGCCAGCAGCTTGGGGGGACAGGGGACAGATACGCAGTATTTT.

Remarks on this clone: Distinct nucleotide sequences in the sample also encode this CDR3. The chain has TRBV30 and TRBJ2-5; tentatively, D is TRBD1 (5 bases). Germline values: CDR1 GTSNPN, CDR2 SVGIG (reference sequence). CDR3 length: 13 residues. V lost 1 base to trimming and J lost 1 base, with 7 bases between them. CDR3 bases: TGTGCCTGGAGTGGGGGCCCCCAAGAGACCCAGTACTTC. This translates into CAWSGGPQETQYF.

This rearrangement joins TRBV2 to TRBJ2-5; possibly TRBD1 or TRBD2 for D (7 bases each). The CDR3 has 14 residues. V was shortened by 6 bases and J by 5 bases, with 16 bases between the two germline ends. CDR1 is SNHLY and CDR2 is FYNNEI in the germline V gene. CDR3 nucleotides: TGTGCCAGCAGGGCAGGGGGGGAGGAGGAGACCCAGTACTTC. It specifies CASRAGGEEETQYF.

This clone was counted once. This chain links TRBV11-2 with TRBJ2-3; TRBD1 aligns across 9 bases. The CDR3 length is 14 residues. Germline-derived CDR1 and CDR2 are SGHAT and FQNNGV. With 3 bases clipped from V and 6 bases from J, the junction kept 4 bases outside the gene matches. CDR3 DNA: TGTGCCAGCAGCTTTAGACAGGGGGTTGATACGCAGTATTTT. Protein: CASSFRQGVDTQYF.

The chain combines TRBV29-1 with TRBJ2-5; 10 nucleotides align to TRBD2. Germline CDR1 reads SQVTM; CDR2 reads ANQGSEA. This CDR3 contains 16 residues. J lost 5 bases, V lost 5 bases, and 14 bases had no gene match. The CDR3 DNA is TGCAGCGTTCGAGGGCTCGGGACTAGCGATTTGGAGACCCAGTACTTC. This codes for CSVRGLGTSDLETQYF.

Of note for this clone: Additional DNA sequences in this sample encode the identical CDR3. This chain's CDR3 is CASRVTDTQYF. The CDR3 coding sequence is TGTGCCAGCAGAGTCACAGATACGCAGTATTTT. J is TRBJ2-3 and V is TRBV2; D is undetermined. V lost 6 bases, J lost 2 bases, and 3 bases lay in between. CDR1 and CDR2 (germline): SNHLY, FYNNEI. The CDR3 loop spans 11 amino acids.

The chain combines TRBV7-3 with TRBJ2-5; perhaps D is TRBD1 or TRBD2 (5 bases each). CDR3 length: 13 amino acids. V was pared by 5 bases and J by 7 bases, with 14 bases between. CDR1 is SGHTA and CDR2 is FQGTGA in the germline V gene. CDR3 region: CASSPGTLGTQYF. CDR3 nucleotide sequence: TGTGCCAGCAGCCCCGGGACCCTCGGGACCCAGTACTTC.

This sequence joins TRBV9 and TRBJ2-1; 9 bases are a match to TRBD1. V was clipped by 4 bases and J by 7 bases; unmatched bases: 9. Germline V gives CDR1 SGDLS, CDR2 YYNGEE. The CDR3 contains 15 residues. The CDR3 loop reads CASSPTGTGLNEQFF. CDR3 sequence (DNA): TGTGCCAGCAGCCCCACCGGGACAGGGCTAAATGAGCAGTTCTTC. The complete variable domain, with remaining parts taken from reference TRBV9 and TRBJ2-1, reads DSGVTQTPKHLITATGQRVTLRCSPRSGDLSVYWYQQSLDQGLQFLIQYYNGEERAKGNILERFSAQQFPDLHSELNLSSLELGDSALYFCASSPTGTGLNEQFFGPGTRLTVL.

The rearrangement uses TRBV18 and TRBJ1-2, with no clear D. The V and J ends lost 3 bases and 0 bases respectively, with 14 bases between them. The CDR3 consists of 16 residues. In germline, CDR1 is KGHSH, CDR2 LQKENI. Here the CDR3 DNA reads TGTGCCAGCTCACCCCCTAACAGAAAGTCTAACTATGGCTACACCTTC. It encodes CASSPPNRKSNYGYTF.

The chain couples TRBV28 to TRBJ1-2; no clear D gene. This CDR3 spans 16 amino acids. V was clipped by 7 bases and J by 0 bases, with 18 bases between them. Germline lookup yields CDR1 MDHEN and CDR2 SYDVKM. The CDR3 reads CASNPGSFAANYGYTF. The CDR3 DNA sequence: TGTGCCAGCAATCCGGGCAGTTTCGCCGCTAACTATGGCTACACCTTC.

The V gene is TRBV6-1, the J gene TRBJ1-3; no reliable D call. V gave up 2 bases and J gave up 7 bases, with 21 bases separating them. This CDR3 is built from 17 residues. Germline V gene data show CDR1 as MNHNS and CDR2 as SASEGT. The CDR3 region is CASSENIEALLSNTIYF. The CDR3 nucleotides read TGTGCCAGCAGTGAAAATATAGAGGCGTTACTGAGTAACACCATATATTTT.

CDR3 loop: CASSGSGRSSDTQYF. In DNA, the CDR3 is TGTGCCAGCAGCGGTAGCGGGAGGAGTTCAGATACGCAGTATTTT. V usage is TRBV9 and J usage is TRBJ2-3; 10 nucleotides align to TRBD2. CDR3 length equals 15 residues. Germline V CDR1 and CDR2: SGDLS, YYNGEE. V was pared by 3 bases and J by 4 bases, with 5 bases of the junction left unmatched.